These 12 T cell receptor beta chains originate from one sample sequenced in a study of cytomegalovirus exposure and HLA in healthy donors. The PCR employed 60 Vbeta primers together with 13 Jbeta primers. The repertoire was sequenced with immunoSEQ multiplex PCR; TCRdb's copy has only in-frame clones and lacks some. The data contain approximately 190,000 clones, more than 75% of them singletons. The source material was PBMCs. The receptors derive from a woman aged 18-29 years in good health and CMV-seronegative.

The chain is built from TRBV7-4 and TRBJ2-7; 7 positions agree with TRBD2. This CDR3 is built from 14 residues. V gave up 6 bases and J gave up 6 bases; unmatched junction bases: 11. Per germline, CDR1 SGHVT and CDR2 SQSDAQ. The CDR3 DNA reads as TGTGCCAGCAGGAACGTTCTAGCGGATCTCGAGCAGTACTTC. Protein product: CASRNVLADLEQYF. Full variable domain (outside the CDR3, taken from reference TRBV7-4 and TRBJ2-7): GAGVSQSPRYKVAKRGRDVALRCDSISGHVTLYWYRQTLGQGSEVLTYSQSDAQRDKSGRPSGRFSAERPERSVSTLKIQRTEQGDSAVYLCASRNVLADLEQYFGPGTRLTVT.

The J gene is TRBJ2-7, the V gene TRBV10-3; 8 bases agree with TRBD1. J gave up 3 bases and V 6 bases, and 4 bases lay outside the gene matches. CDR1 and CDR2 from the germline V gene are ENHRY and SYGVKD. This CDR3 is 13 amino acids long. The CDR3 bases are TGTGCCATCAGAGGACAGGGCGGCTACGAGCAGTACTTC. It translates to CAIRGQGGYEQYF.

This chain connects TRBV29-1 to TRBJ1-5, with 7 bases identical to TRBD1. The germline gives CDR1 SQVTM, CDR2 ANQGSEA. After removal of 8 bases from V and 0 bases from J, the junction contained 7 bases not matched to a gene. The CDR3 loop spans 14 amino acids. DNA of the CDR3: TGCAGCTTCACGACAGGGCATAGCAATCAGCCCCAGCATTTT. This sequence encodes CSFTTGHSNQPQHF.

This chain links TRBV28 with TRBJ1-5; 7 bases match TRBD1. Trimming cost V 1 base and J 9 bases; bases outside gene matches: 6. This CDR3 contains 14 residues. Germline V lookup: CDR1 MDHEN, CDR2 SYDVKM. CDR3 region: CASSLSSPGGPQHF. Written as DNA, the CDR3 is TGTGCCAGCAGTTTATCCTCGCCAGGGGGGCCCCAGCATTTT.

The chain combines TRBV7-3 with TRBJ2-1; TRBD2 matches at 8 bases. The V segment lost 4 bases and the J segment 2 bases; nucleotides outside the gene matches: 4. Germline values: CDR1 SGHTA, CDR2 FQGTGA. There are 15 residues in the CDR3. CDR3 nucleotide sequence: TGTGCCAGCAGCTATGCACTAGCGGCCTACAATGAGCAGTTCTTC. Amino acids: CASSYALAAYNEQFF.

Only one count was recorded for this clone. The chain combines TRBV28 with TRBJ2-7; 9 bases are shared with TRBD2. The V segment lost 0 bases and the J segment 12 bases; nucleotides outside the gene matches: 6. The CDR3 loop spans 13 amino acids. Germline CDR1 and CDR2: MDHEN and SYDVKM. CDR3: CASSLWTSGGPYF. Here the CDR3 DNA reads TGTGCCAGCAGTTTATGGACTAGCGGAGGCCCGTACTTC.

The chain is built from TRBV5-4 and TRBJ2-1; 12 nucleotides match TRBD2. The CDR3 loop spans 14 amino acids. Germline CDR1 is SGHNT and CDR2 is YYREEE (reference sequence). V shed 4 bases, J shed 6 bases, and the junction held 2 bases outside the gene matches. In DNA form, the CDR3 reads TGTGCCAGCAGCCCGACTAGCGGGAGCAATGAGCAGTTCTTC. Protein: CASSPTSGSNEQFF. Variable domain in full (rest from reference TRBV5-4 and TRBJ2-1): ETGVTQSPTHLIKTRGQQVTLRCSSQSGHNTVSWYQQALGQGPQFIFQYYREEENGRGNFPPRFSGLQFPNYSSELNVNALELDDSALYLCASSPTSGSNEQFFGPGTRLTVL.

The chain has TRBV9 and TRBJ1-4; 9 bases line up with TRBD1. The CDR3 runs to 15 residues. V lost 2 bases to trimming and J lost 7 bases; unmatched junction nucleotides: 6. Looked up from germline, CDR1 is SGDLS and CDR2 is YYNGEE. The CDR3 sequence: CASSVGQGLSEKLFF. The CDR3 bases are TGTGCCAGCAGCGTGGGACAGGGCTTAAGTGAAAAACTGTTTTTT. Full variable domain (remainder filled in from reference TRBV9 and TRBJ1-4): DSGVTQTPKHLITATGQRVTLRCSPRSGDLSVYWYQQSLDQGLQFLIQYYNGEERAKGNILERFSAQQFPDLHSELNLSSLELGDSALYFCASSVGQGLSEKLFFGSGTQLSVL.

This clone was counted a few times. The rearrangement uses TRBV7-9 and TRBJ1-1; D is possibly TRBD1 (5 bases). Germline values: CDR1 SEHNR, CDR2 FQNEAQ (reference sequence). The CDR3 covers 16 residues. V was clipped by 5 bases and J by 1 base, with 17 bases between them. For the CDR3, the DNA is TGTGCCAGCAGCCACCACCCAAGGGGCGAGAACACTGAAGCTTTCTTT. This gives the protein CASSHHPRGENTEAFF. Full variable domain (rest looked up from reference TRBV7-9 and TRBJ1-1): DTGVSQNPRHKITKRGQNVTFRCDPISEHNRLYWYRQTLGQGPEFLTYFQNEAQLEKSRLLSDRFSAERPKGSFSTLEIQRTEQGDSAMYLCASSHHPRGENTEAFFGQGTRLTVV.

V usage is TRBV2 and J usage is TRBJ2-1; D is uncertain. Trimming removed 1 base from V and 2 bases from J, with 12 bases in between. The CDR3 runs to 16 residues. Germline values: CDR1 SNHLY, CDR2 FYNNEI. The CDR3 region is CASSEGWQRAYNEQFF. The CDR3 region has the DNA TGTGCCAGCAGTGAAGGATGGCAACGGGCCTACAATGAGCAGTTCTTC.

The chain links TRBV18 to TRBJ2-1, with D maybe TRBD2 (6 bases). V was shortened by 3 bases and J by 9 bases, with 21 bases between the two germline ends. Germline values: CDR1 KGHSH, CDR2 LQKENI. This CDR3 region has 16 residues. The CDR3 DNA follows: TGTGCCAGCTCACCGCTAGCGCTAAAGAGCACGGGTGAGCAGTTCTTC. It translates to CASSPLALKSTGEQFF.

The chain uses TRBV6-1 and TRBJ2-7, with D uncertain. In germline, CDR1 is MNHNS, CDR2 SASEGT. Trimming took 1 base from V and 3 from J, leaving 13 bases between them. The length of the CDR3 is 15 residues. The CDR3 DNA follows: TGTGCCAGCAGTGAAGAGCTCCCCCACTTCTACGAGCAGTACTTC. It is translated as CASSEELPHFYEQYF.